This T cell receptor beta chain was identified during a study of blood T cell repertoires in COVID-19. About the study: COVID-19 samples collected from the United States, Italy and Spain covered acute and convalescent phases.

Germline V gene data show CDR1 as KGHDR and CDR2 as SFDVKD. There are 17 residues in the CDR3. V lost 1 base to trimming and J lost 6 bases; unmatched junction nucleotides: 6. This table comes from immunoSEQ multiplex PCR, and its TCRdb copy is limited to in-frame clones, with some not included. The table shows about 260,000 clones, with 85% to 90% occurring only once. Material: peripheral blood. This TCR was sampled from a woman aged 55-75 years with COVID-19, enrolled during active disease. This chain joins TRBV24-1 and TRBJ2-2; 11 bases align to TRBD1. Here the CDR3 DNA reads TGTGCCACCAGTGATTTTGGGACAGGGGGTATACCCGGGGAGCTGTTTTTT. This encodes CATSDFGTGGIPGELFF.